This TCR beta chain was sequenced for a study of blood T cell repertoires in COVID-19. At the level of the study: From the United States, Italy and Spain came samples of acute and convalescent COVID-19. PBMCs, B-cell-depleted T cells, or T cells provided the cDNA or gDNA that made up the material.

Profiled with immunoSEQ multiplex PCR; TCRdb holds only in-frame clones, not every one. The sample carries just under 65,000 clones, around 80% recorded once. The V segment lost 2 bases and the J segment 0 bases; nucleotides outside the gene matches: 1. The CDR3 loop spans 16 amino acids. Germline assignment: CDR1 SGHRS and CDR2 YFSETQ. Sample: peripheral blood. V gene TRBV5-1 combines with J gene TRBJ1-6; 8 bases are shared with TRBD1. The receptor was isolated from a man aged 60-69 years with COVID-19, enrolled during active disease. The CDR3 sequence is CASSLQGDSYNSPLHF. The CDR3 region has the DNA TGCGCCAGCAGCTTACAGGGGGACTCCTATAATTCACCCCTCCACTTT. Filled out from reference TRBV5-1 and TRBJ1-6, the complete variable domain reads KAGVTQTPRYLIKTRGQQVTLSCSPISGHRSVSWYQQTPGQGLQFLFEYFSETQRNKGNFPGRFSGRQFSNSRSEMNVSTLELGDSALYLCASSLQGDSYNSPLHFGNGTRLTVT.